A single sample is the source of the 15 T cell receptor beta chains below, sequenced in a study of T cells in Graves' hyperthyroidism and ophthalmopathy. The investigators amplified TCR beta CDR3 regions from RNA transcripts. The HTBI primer set served for first-round RT-PCR of the TCR CDR3. TCRdb ran MiXCR on the multiplex PCR reads and lists one entry per CDR3 protein. The repertoire holds around 290,000 distinct CDR3 sequences, with roughly 15% as singletons. Sequences were obtained from blood. The receptors were sampled from a woman aged 30 to 39 with Graves' hyperthyroidism that later progressed to Graves' ophthalmopathy.

This clonotype was seen only a few times. The V call is TRBV4-2, the J call TRBJ2-7; D might be TRBD2 (6 bases). The CDR3 is 16 residues long. Germline values: CDR1 LGHNA, CDR2 YNFKEQ. Trimming pared 0 bases from V and 3 bases from J, leaving 15 bases between. CDR3: CASSQEFSAGNYEQYF. Here the CDR3 DNA reads TGTGCCAGCAGCCAAGAATTTAGTGCGGGAAACTACGAGCAGTACTTC.

This clonotype was seen many times. The rearrangement uses TRBV7-2 and TRBJ1-5; D uncertain. The V gene lost 1 base and the J gene lost 0 bases, with 10 bases spanning the gap. The germline V gene encodes CDR1 SGHTA and CDR2 FQGNSA. This CDR3 has 16 residues. The CDR3 reads CASSLEARNSNQPQHF. CDR3 in DNA: TGTGCCAGCAGCTTAGAGGCCAGAAATAGCAATCAGCCCCAGCATTTT.

This clonotype was counted many times. The CDR3 bases are TGTGCCAGCAGACCCCTGACAGGTCTGAACACTGAAGCTTTCTTT. Residues: CASRPLTGLNTEAFF. The chain couples TRBV11-2 to TRBJ1-1; D might be TRBD1 (6 bases). There are 15 residues in the CDR3. V lost 6 bases and J 0 bases, leaving 14 bases between the germline ends. From germline, CDR1 is SGHAT and CDR2 FQNNGV.

This clonotype occurred many times. This rearrangement joins TRBV11-2 to TRBJ2-1, with D perhaps matching TRBD2 (6 bases). The CDR3 loop spans 13 amino acids. The V gene's germline CDR1 is SGHAT and CDR2 FQNNGV. Trimming cost V 5 bases and J 12 bases, with 17 bases left between them. The DNA for the CDR3 is TGTGCCAGCAGCGTTAAGGGACTGCTTGGGCAGTTCTTC. It encodes CASSVKGLLGQFF.

This clonotype was seen ten or more times. CDR3 coding DNA: TGTGCCAGCAGCCAGGGGACTGAAGCTTTCTTT. Translating gives CASSQGTEAFF. This chain joins TRBV3-1 and TRBJ1-1; D gene uncertain. Germline CDR1 is LGHDT and CDR2 is YNNKEL (reference sequence). The ends were cut back, 3 bases at V and 5 bases at J, with 4 bases in the middle. This CDR3 spans 11 amino acids.

With regard to this clonotype: A much larger clone lies one base from this, so it may be a read error. The rearrangement joins TRBV30 to TRBJ1-1; tentative D call: TRBD1 (6 bases). The germline V gene has CDR1 GTSNPN and CDR2 SVGIG (reference sequence). The CDR3 spans 12 residues. The CDR3 DNA reads TGTGCCGGCGGGGACATCGGAACTGAAGCTTCCTTT. Translation: CAGGDIGTEASF. Drawing the rest from reference TRBV30 and TRBJ1-1, the complete variable domain is SQTIHQWPATLVQPVGSPLSLECTVEGTSNPNLYWYRQAAGRGLQLLFYSVGIGQISSEVPQNLSASRPQDRQFILSSKKLLLSDSGFYLCAGGDIGTEASFGQGTRLTVV.

This chain links TRBV6-2 or TRBV6-3 with TRBJ1-1; perhaps TRBD1 as D (6 bases). The germline gives CDR1 MNHEY, CDR2 SVGEGT. The germline V and J ends were trimmed by 6 bases and 1 base, with 15 bases remaining between them. The CDR3 is made up of 15 amino acids. DNA of the CDR3: TGTGCCAGCAGAGCGCAGGGGATCGAGAACACTGAAGCTTTCTTT. Its protein product is CASRAQGIENTEAFF.

Only a few counts were recorded for this clonotype. V and J are TRBV9 and TRBJ2-3, with D perhaps matching TRBD2 (6 bases). This CDR3 contains 15 residues. V lost 0 bases and J lost 1, with 9 bases in between. Germline-derived CDR1 and CDR2 are SGDLS and YYNGEE. The CDR3 region is CASSVAWGGTDTQYF. CDR3 nucleotides: TGTGCCAGCAGCGTAGCGTGGGGGGGCACAGATACGCAGTATTTT.

The gene calls are TRBV27 and TRBJ2-1; D is unclear. This CDR3 is 13 amino acids long. The germline gives CDR1 MNHEY, CDR2 SMNVEV (reference sequence). V was shortened by 4 bases and J by 8 bases, with 12 bases between the two germline ends. This CDR3 is CASSYDSGHEQFF. The CDR3 nucleotides read TGTGCCAGCAGTTATGATAGTGGCCATGAGCAGTTCTTC.

This clonotype was detected ten times or more. This chain links TRBV11-2 with TRBJ2-7, with D maybe TRBD1 (6 bases). The germline V gene has CDR1 SGHAT and CDR2 FQNNGV. Trimming removed 7 bases from V and 7 bases from J, with 29 bases in between. The length of the CDR3 is 17 residues. The CDR3 sequence is CASKLLKGAGVSEEQYF. The DNA for the CDR3 is TGTGCCAGCAAACTACTTAAAGGGGCAGGGGTATCGGAAGAGCAGTACTTC.

This clonotype was detected ten times or more. V is TRBV30 and J is TRBJ1-5, with TRBD1 matching 10 bases. V trimming: 2 bases; J trimming: 3 bases; junction bases outside the gene matches: 10. The germline V gene has CDR1 GTSNPN and CDR2 SVGIG (reference sequence). The CDR3 covers 17 residues. The CDR3 loop is CAWSSGTGVWVNQPQHF. The CDR3 bases are TGTGCCTGGAGTAGCGGGACAGGGGTTTGGGTCAATCAGCCCCAGCATTTT.

This clonotype was counted ten times or more. The chain is built from TRBV7-9 and TRBJ2-3, with 14 bases lining up with TRBD2. CDR3 length: 15 residues. V trimming: 5 bases; J trimming: 5 bases; junction bases outside the gene matches: 3. In germline, CDR1 is SEHNR, CDR2 FQNEAQ (reference sequence). The CDR3 DNA follows: TGTGCCAGCAGCGTGGGACTAGCGGGAGTAGATACGCAGTATTTT. Protein product: CASSVGLAGVDTQYF.

The sample holds many counts of this clonotype. This sequence joins TRBV6-1 and TRBJ2-7, with 7 bases aligning to TRBD1. Losses at the gene ends were 6 bases for V and 4 bases for J; bases not matched to a gene: 3. The CDR3 spans 12 residues. Germline CDR1 reads MNHNS; CDR2 reads SASEGT. CDR3 in amino acids: CASSRDRYEQYF. For the CDR3, the DNA is TGTGCCAGCAGCCGGGACAGATACGAGCAGTACTTC.

Many counts were recorded for this clonotype. This chain uses TRBV5-1 with TRBJ2-1, with TRBD2 matching over 12 bases. The CDR3 sequence is 15 residues long. The V segment lost 4 bases and the J segment 6 bases; nucleotides outside the gene matches: 5. The germline gives CDR1 SGHRS, CDR2 YFSETQ. This CDR3 reads CASSQTSGSVNEQFF. The CDR3 bases are TGCGCCAGCAGCCAGACTAGCGGGAGTGTCAATGAGCAGTTCTTC.

The CDR3 reads CASSANLDAKDTEAFF. CDR3 in DNA: TGTGCCAGCAGCGCAAACCTGGACGCTAAGGACACTGAAGCTTTCTTT. The rearrangement joins TRBV9 to TRBJ1-1, with D uncertain. The CDR3 loop spans 16 amino acids. The V end was cut by 3 bases, the J end by 3 bases, with 18 bases between. CDR1 is SGDLS, CDR2 YYNGEE, per germline. The full variable domain, with the rest looked up from reference TRBV9 and TRBJ1-1, is DSGVTQTPKHLITATGQRVTLRCSPRSGDLSVYWYQQSLDQGLQFLIQYYNGEERAKGNILERFSAQQFPDLHSELNLSSLELGDSALYFCASSANLDAKDTEAFFGQGTRLTVV.